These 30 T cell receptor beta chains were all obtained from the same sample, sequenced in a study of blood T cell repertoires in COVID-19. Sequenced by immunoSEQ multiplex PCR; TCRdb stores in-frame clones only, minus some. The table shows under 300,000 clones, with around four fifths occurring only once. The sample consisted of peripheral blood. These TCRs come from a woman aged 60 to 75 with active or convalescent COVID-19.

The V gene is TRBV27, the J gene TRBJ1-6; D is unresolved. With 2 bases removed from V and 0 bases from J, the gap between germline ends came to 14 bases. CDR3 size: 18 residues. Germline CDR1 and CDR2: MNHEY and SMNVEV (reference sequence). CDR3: CASSLAAGRSSYNSPLHF. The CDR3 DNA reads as TGTGCCAGCAGTTTAGCGGCGGGAAGGAGCTCCTATAATTCACCCCTCCACTTT.

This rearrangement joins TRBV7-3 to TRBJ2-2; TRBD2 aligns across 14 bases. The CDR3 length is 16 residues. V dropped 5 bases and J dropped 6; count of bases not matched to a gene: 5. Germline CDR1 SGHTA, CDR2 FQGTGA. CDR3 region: CASSLTSGRASGELFF. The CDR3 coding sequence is TGTGCCAGCAGCCTGACTAGCGGGAGGGCCTCCGGGGAGCTGTTTTTT.

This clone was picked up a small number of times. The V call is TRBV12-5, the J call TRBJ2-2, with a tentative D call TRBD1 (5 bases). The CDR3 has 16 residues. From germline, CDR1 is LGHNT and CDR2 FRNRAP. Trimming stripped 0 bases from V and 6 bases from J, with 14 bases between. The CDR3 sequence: CASGLVFGQGSGELFF. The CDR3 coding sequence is TGTGCTAGTGGTTTGGTATTCGGGCAGGGCTCCGGGGAGCTGTTTTTT.

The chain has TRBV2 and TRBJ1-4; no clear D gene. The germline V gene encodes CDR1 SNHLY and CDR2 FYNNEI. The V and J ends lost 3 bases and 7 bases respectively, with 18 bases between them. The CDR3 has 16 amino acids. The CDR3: CASSESGSRITEKLFF. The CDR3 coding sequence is TGTGCCAGCAGTGAGAGCGGGAGCCGGATTACTGAAAAACTGTTTTTT.

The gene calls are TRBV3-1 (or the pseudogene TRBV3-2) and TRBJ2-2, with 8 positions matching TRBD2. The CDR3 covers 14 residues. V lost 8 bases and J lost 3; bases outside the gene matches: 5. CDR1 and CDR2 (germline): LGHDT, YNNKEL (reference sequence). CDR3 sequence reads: CASSGGRDTGELFF. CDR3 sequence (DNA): TGTGCCAGCTCGGGAGGGCGGGACACCGGGGAGCTGTTTTTT.

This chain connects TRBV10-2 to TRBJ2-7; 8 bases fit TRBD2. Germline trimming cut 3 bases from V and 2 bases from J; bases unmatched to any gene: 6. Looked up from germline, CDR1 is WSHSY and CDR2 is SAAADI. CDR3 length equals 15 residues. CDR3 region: CASSDMRGATYEQYV. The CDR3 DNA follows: TGCGCCAGCAGTGATATGCGGGGGGCTACCTACGAGCAGTACGTC.

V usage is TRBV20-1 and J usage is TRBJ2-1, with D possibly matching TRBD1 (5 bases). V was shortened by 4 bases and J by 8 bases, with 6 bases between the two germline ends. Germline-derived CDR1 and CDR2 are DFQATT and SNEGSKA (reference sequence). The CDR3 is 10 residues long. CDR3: CSATGYEQFF. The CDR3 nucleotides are TGCAGTGCTACAGGGTATGAGCAGTTCTTC.

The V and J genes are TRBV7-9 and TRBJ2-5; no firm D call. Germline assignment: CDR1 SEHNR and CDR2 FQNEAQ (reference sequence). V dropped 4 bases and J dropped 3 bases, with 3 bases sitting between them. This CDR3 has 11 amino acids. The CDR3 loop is CASSSKETQYF. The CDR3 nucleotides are TGTGCCAGCAGCTCAAAAGAGACCCAGTACTTC. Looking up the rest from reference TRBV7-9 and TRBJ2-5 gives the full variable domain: DTGVSQNPRHKITKRGQNVTFRCDPISEHNRLYWYRQTLGQGPEFLTYFQNEAQLEKSRLLSDRFSAERPKGSFSTLEIQRTEQGDSAMYLCASSSKETQYFGPGTRLLVL.

The chain's CDR3 is CASSPGTSGAGTDTQYF. The CDR3, as DNA: TGTGCCAGCAGCCCAGGGACTAGCGGGGCGGGCACAGATACGCAGTATTTT. The chain carries TRBV5-6 and TRBJ2-3; 13 bases line up with TRBD2. Germline CDR1 and CDR2: SGHDT and YYEEEE. The CDR3 runs to 17 residues. V shed 4 bases and J 1 base; nucleotides not matched to a gene: 6.

DNA for the CDR3: TGTGCCAGCAGCTTAGCCCCCGGTTTTGGCGGGAGCCGGGGCGAGCAGTACTTC. Protein product: CASSLAPGFGGSRGEQYF. This chain connects TRBV7-9 to TRBJ2-7, with 7 bases aligning to TRBD2. The length of the CDR3 is 18 residues. Germline V gene lookup returns CDR1 SEHNR and CDR2 FQNEAQ (reference sequence). The V and J ends lost 0 bases and 6 bases, in that order; junction bases with no gene match: 17. The whole variable domain, filled in from reference TRBV7-9 and TRBJ2-7, reads DTGVSQNPRHKITKRGQNVTFRCDPISEHNRLYWYRQTLGQGPEFLTYFQNEAQLEKSRLLSDRFSAERPKGSFSTLEIQRTEQGDSAMYLCASSLAPGFGGSRGEQYFGPGTRLTVT.

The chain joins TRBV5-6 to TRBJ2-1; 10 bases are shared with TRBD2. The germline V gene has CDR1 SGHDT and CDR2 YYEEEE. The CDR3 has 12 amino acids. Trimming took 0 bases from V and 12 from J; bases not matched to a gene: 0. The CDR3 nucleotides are TGTGCCAGCAGCTTGGGACTAGCGGGGCAGTTCTTC. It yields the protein CASSLGLAGQFF.

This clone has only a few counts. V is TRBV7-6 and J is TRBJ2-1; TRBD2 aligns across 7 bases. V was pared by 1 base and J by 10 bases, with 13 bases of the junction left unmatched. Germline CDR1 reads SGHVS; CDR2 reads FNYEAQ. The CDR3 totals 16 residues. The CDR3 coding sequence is TGTGCCAGCAGCTTAGAGGACGGGACTATAGTGCGGGAGCAGTTCTTC. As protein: CASSLEDGTIVREQFF.

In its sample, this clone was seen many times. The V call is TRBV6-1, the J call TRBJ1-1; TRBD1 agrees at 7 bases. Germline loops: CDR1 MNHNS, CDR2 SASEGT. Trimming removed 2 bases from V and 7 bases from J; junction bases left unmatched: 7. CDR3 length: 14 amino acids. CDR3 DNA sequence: TGTGCCAGCAGTGAACAGGGGGAAAGCGGTGAAGCTTTCTTT. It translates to CASSEQGESGEAFF.

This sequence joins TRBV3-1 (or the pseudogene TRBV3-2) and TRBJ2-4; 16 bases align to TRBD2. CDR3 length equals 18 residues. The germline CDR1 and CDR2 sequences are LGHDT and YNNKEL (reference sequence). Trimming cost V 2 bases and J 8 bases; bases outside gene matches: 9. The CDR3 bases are TGTGCCAGCAGCCAACTGGCCGGGACTAGCGGGGGGGTGGACATTCAGTACTTC. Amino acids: CASSQLAGTSGGVDIQYF.

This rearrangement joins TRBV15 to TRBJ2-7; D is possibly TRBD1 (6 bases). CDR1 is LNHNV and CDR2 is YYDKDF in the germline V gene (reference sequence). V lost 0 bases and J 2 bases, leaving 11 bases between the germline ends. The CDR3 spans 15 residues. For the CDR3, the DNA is TGTGCCACCAGCAGAGATGAAGGGGGAGCCTACGAGCAGTACTTC. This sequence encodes CATSRDEGGAYEQYF.

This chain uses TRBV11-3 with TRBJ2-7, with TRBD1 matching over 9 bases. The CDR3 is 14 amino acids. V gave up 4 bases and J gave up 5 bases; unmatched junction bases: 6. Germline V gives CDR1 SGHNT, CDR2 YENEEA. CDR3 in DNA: TGTGCCAGCAGCTCGATGACAGGGGGGAACGAGCAGTACGTC. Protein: CASSSMTGGNEQYV.

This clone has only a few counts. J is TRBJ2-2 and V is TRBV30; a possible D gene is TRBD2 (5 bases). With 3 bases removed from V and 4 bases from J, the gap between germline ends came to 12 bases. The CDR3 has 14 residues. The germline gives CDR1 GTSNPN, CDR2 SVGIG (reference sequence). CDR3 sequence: CAWSQSRGTGELFF. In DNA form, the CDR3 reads TGTGCCTGGAGCCAGAGCCGGGGCACCGGGGAGCTGTTTTTT.

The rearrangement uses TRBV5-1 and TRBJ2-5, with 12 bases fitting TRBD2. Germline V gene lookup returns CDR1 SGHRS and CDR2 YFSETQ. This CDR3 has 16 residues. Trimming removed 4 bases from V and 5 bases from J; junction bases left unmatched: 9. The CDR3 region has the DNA TGCGCCAGCAGCACCGCTAGCGGGAGGGCCTTTGAGACCCAGTACTTC. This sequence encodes CASSTASGRAFETQYF.

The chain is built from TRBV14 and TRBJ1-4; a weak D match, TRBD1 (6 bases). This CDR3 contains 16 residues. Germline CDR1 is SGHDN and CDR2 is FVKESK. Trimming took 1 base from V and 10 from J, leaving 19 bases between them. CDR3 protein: CASSQGRSAGARKLFF. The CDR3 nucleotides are TGTGCCAGCAGCCAAGGTCGTTCGGCAGGGGCTCGAAAACTGTTTTTT. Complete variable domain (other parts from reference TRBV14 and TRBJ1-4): EAGVTQFPSHSVIEKGQTVTLRCDPISGHDNLYWYRRVMGKEIKFLLHFVKESKQDESGMPNNRFLAERTGGTYSTLKVQPAELEDSGVYFCASSQGRSAGARKLFFGSGTQLSVL.

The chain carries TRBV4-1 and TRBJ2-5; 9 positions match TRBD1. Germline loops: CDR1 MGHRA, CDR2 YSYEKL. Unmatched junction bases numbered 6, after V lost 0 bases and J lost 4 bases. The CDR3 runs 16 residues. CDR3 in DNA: TGCGCCAGCAGCCAAGATATAGGGACAGGGTTAGAGACCCAGTACTTC. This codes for CASSQDIGTGLETQYF.

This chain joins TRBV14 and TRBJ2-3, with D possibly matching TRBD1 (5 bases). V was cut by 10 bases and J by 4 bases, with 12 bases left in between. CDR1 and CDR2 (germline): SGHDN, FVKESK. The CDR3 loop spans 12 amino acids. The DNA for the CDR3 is TGTGCCACCGCACCCAGGGCAGATACGCAGTATTTT. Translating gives CATAPRADTQYF.

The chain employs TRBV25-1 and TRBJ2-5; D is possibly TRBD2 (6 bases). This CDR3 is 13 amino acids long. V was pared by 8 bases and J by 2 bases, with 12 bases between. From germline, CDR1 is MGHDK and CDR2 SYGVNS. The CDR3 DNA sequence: TGTGCCAGCGGGAGGCAGCCACAAGAGACCCAGTACTTC. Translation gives CASGRQPQETQYF.

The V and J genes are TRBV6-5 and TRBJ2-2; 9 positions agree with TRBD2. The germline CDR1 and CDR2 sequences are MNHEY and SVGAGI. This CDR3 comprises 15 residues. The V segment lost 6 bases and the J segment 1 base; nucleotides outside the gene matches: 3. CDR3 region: CASSPTSGNTGELFF. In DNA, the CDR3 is TGTGCCAGCAGCCCGACTAGCGGGAACACCGGGGAGCTGTTTTTT.

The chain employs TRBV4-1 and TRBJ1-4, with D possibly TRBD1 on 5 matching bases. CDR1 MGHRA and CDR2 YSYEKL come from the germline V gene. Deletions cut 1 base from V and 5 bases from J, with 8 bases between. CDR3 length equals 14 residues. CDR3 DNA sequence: TGCGCCAGCAGCCAAGTCAGGGCCAATGAAAAACTGTTTTTT. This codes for CASSQVRANEKLFF.

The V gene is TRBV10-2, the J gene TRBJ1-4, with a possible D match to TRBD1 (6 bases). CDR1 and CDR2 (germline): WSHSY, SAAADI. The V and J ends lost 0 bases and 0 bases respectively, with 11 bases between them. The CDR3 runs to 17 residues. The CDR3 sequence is CASSESQGSATNEKLFF. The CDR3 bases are TGCGCCAGCAGTGAGTCTCAGGGGTCTGCAACTAATGAAAAACTGTTTTTT.

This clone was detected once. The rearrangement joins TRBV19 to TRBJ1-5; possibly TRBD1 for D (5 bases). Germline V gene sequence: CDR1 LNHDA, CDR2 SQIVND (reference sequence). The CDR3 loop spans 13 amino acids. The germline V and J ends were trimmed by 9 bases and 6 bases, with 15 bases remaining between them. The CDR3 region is CASRFGGLQPQHF. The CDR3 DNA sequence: TGTGCCAGCAGGTTTGGGGGACTTCAGCCCCAGCATTTT.

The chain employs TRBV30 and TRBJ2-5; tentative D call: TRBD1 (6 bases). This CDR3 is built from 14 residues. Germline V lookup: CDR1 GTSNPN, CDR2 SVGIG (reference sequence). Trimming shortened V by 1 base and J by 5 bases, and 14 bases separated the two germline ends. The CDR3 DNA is TGTGCCTGGAGTGACCCTCACAGGGAGGAGACCCAGTACTTC. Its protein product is CAWSDPHREETQYF.

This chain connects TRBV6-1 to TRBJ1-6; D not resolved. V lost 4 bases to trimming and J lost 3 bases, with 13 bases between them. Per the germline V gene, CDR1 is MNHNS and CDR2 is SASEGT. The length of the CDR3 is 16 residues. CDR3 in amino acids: CASSALGSVYNSPLHF. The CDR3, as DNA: TGTGCCAGCAGTGCACTAGGCTCCGTCTATAATTCACCCCTCCACTTT.

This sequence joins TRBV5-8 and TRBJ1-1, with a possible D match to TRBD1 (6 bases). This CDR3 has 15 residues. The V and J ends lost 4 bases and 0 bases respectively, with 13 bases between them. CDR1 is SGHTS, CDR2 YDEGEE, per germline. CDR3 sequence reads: CASSAGVVMNTEAFF. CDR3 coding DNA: TGTGCCAGCAGCGCAGGGGTGGTCATGAACACTGAAGCTTTCTTT.

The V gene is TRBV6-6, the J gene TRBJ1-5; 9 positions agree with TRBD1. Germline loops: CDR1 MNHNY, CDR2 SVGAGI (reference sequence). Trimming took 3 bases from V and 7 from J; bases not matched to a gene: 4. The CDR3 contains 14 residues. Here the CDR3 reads CASSYGTGLQPQHF. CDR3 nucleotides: TGTGCCAGCAGTTATGGGACAGGGTTACAGCCCCAGCATTTT.